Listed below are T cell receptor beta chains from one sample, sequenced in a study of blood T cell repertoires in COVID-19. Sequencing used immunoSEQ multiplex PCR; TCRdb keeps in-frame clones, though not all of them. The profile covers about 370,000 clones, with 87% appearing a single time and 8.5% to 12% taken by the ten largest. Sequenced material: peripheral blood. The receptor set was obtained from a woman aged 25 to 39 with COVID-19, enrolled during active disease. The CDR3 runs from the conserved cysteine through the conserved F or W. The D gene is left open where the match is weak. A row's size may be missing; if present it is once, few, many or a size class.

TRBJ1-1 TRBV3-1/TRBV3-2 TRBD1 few CASSHLEQGAEAFF TGTGCCAGCAGCCACCTGGAGCAGGGGGCTGAAGCTTTCTTT
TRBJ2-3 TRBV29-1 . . CSVREGITDTQYF TGCAGCGTGAGGGAAGGGATCACAGATACGCAGTATTTT
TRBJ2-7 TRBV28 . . CASSFRGRAYEQYF TGTGCCAGCAGTTTTCGTGGCAGGGCCTACGAGCAGTACTTC
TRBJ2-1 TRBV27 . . CASSRQPRDYNEQFF TGTGCCAGCAGCCGACAACCCCGGGATTACAATGAGCAGTTCTTC
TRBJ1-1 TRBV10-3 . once CAITPGPRDTEAFF TGTGCCATCACCCCCGGACCGAGGGACACTGAAGCTTTCTTT
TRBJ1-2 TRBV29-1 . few CSVDTLDIYTF TGCAGCGTTGATACGCTGGACATCTACACCTTC
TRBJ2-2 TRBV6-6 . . CASIPLGPTGELFF TGTGCCAGCATCCCCCTAGGTCCCACCGGGGAGCTGTTTTTT
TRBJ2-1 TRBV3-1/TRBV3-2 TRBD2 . CASSRTSGRASVQFF TGTGCCAGCAGCCGGACTAGCGGGAGGGCCTCAGTCCAGTTCTTC
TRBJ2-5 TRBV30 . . CAWSTRAGRETQYF TGTGCCTGGAGTACGAGGGCGGGAAGGGAGACCCAGTACTTC
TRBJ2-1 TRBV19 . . CASSTQGFRENEQFF TGTGCCAGTAGTACCCAGGGGTTTAGAGAGAATGAGCAGTTCTTC
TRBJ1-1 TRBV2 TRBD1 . CASSRQGMITEAFF TGTGCCAGCAGTCGACAGGGGATGATCACTGAAGCTTTCTTT
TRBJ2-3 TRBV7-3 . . CASSLLAGGPDTQYF TGTGCCAGCAGCTTACTTGCTGGCGGGCCGGATACGCAGTATTTT
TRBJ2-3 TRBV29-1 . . CSVESAEMDTQYF TGCAGCGTTGAAAGTGCGGAGATGGATACGCAGTATTTT
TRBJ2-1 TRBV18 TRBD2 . CASSPVSSGRAVYNEQFF TGTGCCAGCTCACCCGTTTCTAGCGGGAGGGCAGTCTACAATGAGCAGTTCTTC
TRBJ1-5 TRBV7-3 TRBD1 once CASSYWTGDQPQHF TGTGCCAGCAGCTACTGGACAGGGGATCAGCCCCAGCATTTT
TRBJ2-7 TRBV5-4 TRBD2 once CASSLAGTSAYEQYF TGTGCCAGCAGCTTGGCCGGGACTAGCGCCTACGAGCAGTACTTC
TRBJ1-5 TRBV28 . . CAIDGVGGPQHF TGTGCCATAGACGGGGTGGGGGGGCCCCAGCATTTT
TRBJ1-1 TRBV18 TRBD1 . CASSPDRGNTEAFF TGTGCCAGCTCACCAGACAGGGGAAACACTGAAGCTTTCTTT
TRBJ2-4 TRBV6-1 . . CASSEAVGALLAKNIQYF TGTGCCAGCAGTGAAGCGGTTGGGGCACTGCTAGCCAAAAACATTCAGTACTTC
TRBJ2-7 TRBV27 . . CASSFREGQIYEQYF TGTGCCAGCAGTTTTAGGGAAGGACAGATATACGAGCAGTACTTC
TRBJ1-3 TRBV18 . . CASSGTPGNTIYF TGTGCCAGCTCCGGGACACCTGGAAACACCATATATTTT
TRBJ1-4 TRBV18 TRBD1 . CASSPPQGQGRLKLFF TGTGCCAGCTCACCACCGCAGGGACAGGGGCGCCTAAAACTGTTTTTT
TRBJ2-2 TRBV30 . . CAWSVRRLLNTGELFF TGTGCCTGGAGTGTACGTCGACTCCTCAACACCGGGGAGCTGTTTTTT
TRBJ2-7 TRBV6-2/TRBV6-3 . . CASSYPGTGWEQYF TGTGCCAGCAGTTACCCGGGAACGGGCTGGGAGCAGTACTTC
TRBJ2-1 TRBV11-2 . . CASSSNRVDNEQFF TGTGCCAGCAGCTCCAATCGGGTTGACAATGAGCAGTTCTTC
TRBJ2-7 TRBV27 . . CASSSTSYEQYF TGTGCCAGCAGTTCTACCTCCTACGAGCAGTACTTC
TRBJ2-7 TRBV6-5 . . CASSYSQGPYEQYF TGTGCCAGCAGTTACTCACAGGGACCCTACGAGCAGTACTTC
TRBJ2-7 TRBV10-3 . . CAISEPGGGIYEQYF TGTGCCATCAGCGAACCCGGTGGAGGGATCTACGAGCAGTACTTC
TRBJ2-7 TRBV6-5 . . CASSRESTYEQYF TGTGCCAGCAGCCGGGAAAGTACCTACGAGCAGTACTTC
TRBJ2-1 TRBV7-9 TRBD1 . CASSRDRSYNEQFF TGTGCCAGCAGCCGGGACAGGAGCTACAATGAGCAGTTCTTC
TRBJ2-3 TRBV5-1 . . CASSLVQDTDTQYF TGCGCCAGCAGCCTGGTTCAGGACACAGATACGCAGTATTTT
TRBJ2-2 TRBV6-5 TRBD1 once CASRTGELETGELFF TGTGCCAGCAGAACAGGGGAATTGGAAACCGGGGAGCTGTTTTTT
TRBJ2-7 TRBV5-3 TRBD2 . CARSGLAATPYEQYF TGTGCCAGAAGCGGACTAGCGGCAACACCCTACGAGCAGTACTTC
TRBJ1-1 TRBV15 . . CATSRGRGRAEAFF TGTGCCACCAGCAGAGGTAGGGGTAGGGCTGAAGCTTTCTTT
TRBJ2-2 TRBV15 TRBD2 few CATSRAAGDDTGELFF TGTGCCACCAGCAGAGCGGCGGGAGACGACACCGGGGAGCTGTTTTTT
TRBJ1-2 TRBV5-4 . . CASSLDGYGYTF TGTGCCAGCAGCTTGGACGGGTATGGCTACACCTTC
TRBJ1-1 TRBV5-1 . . CASNPTGLTNTEAFF TGCGCCAGCAACCCAACAGGGTTGACGAACACTGAAGCTTTCTTT
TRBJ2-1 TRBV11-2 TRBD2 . CASSLTGTSGYNEQFF TGTGCCAGCAGCTTAACCGGGACTAGCGGATACAATGAGCAGTTCTTC
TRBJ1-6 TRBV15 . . CATSRDLQSVFRAHNSPLHF TGTGCCACCAGCAGAGATCTGCAAAGTGTGTTCAGGGCTCATAATTCACCCCTCCACTTT
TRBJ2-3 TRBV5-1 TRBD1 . CASGQGLADTQYF TGCGCCAGCGGACAGGGACTCGCAGATACGCAGTATTTT
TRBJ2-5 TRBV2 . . CASGGTGETQYF TGTGCCAGCGGCGGGACTGGGGAGACCCAGTACTTC
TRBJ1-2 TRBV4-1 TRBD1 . CASSQETGTYYGYTF TGCGCCAGCAGCCAGGAGACAGGGACCTACTATGGCTACACCTTC
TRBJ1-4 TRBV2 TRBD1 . CASGGTGREKLFF TGTGCCAGCGGGGGGACAGGAAGGGAAAAACTGTTTTTT
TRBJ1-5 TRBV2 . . CASRPGYGQPQHF TGTGCCAGCAGGCCGGGGTACGGTCAGCCCCAGCATTTT
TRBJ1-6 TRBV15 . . CATSRDRVVRSPLHF TGTGCCACCAGCAGAGACAGGGTTGTTCGGTCACCCCTCCACTTT
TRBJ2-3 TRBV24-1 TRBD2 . CATSDSTSGSADTQYF TGTGCCACCAGTGATTCGACTAGCGGGAGCGCAGATACGCAGTATTTT
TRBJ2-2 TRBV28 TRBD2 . CASSLFRGAGELFF TGTGCCAGCAGTTTGTTCCGGGGGGCCGGGGAGCTGTTTTTT
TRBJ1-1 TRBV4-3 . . CASSQDAGPTEAFF TGCGCCAGCAGCCAAGATGCGGGCCCCACTGAAGCTTTCTTT
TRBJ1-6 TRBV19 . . CASIGGRNSPLHF TGTGCCAGTATAGGCGGCCGGAATTCACCCCTCCACTTT
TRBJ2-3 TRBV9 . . CASSVSLAGTDTQYF TGTGCCAGCAGCGTATCCCTAGCTGGCACAGATACGCAGTATTTT
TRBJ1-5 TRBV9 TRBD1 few CASSPTGFSNQPQHF TGTGCCAGCAGCCCGACAGGGTTTAGCAATCAGCCCCAGCATTTT
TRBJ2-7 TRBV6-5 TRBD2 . CASKPLAGGGEQYF TGTGCCAGCAAGCCCCTAGCGGGAGGCGGTGAGCAGTACTTC
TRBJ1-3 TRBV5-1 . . CASTRRPGSSGNTIYF TGCGCCAGCACCCGGCGGCCGGGGAGCTCTGGAAACACCATATATTTT
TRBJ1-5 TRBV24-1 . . CATSAPNQPQHF TGTGCCACCAGTGCCCCGAATCAGCCCCAGCATTTT